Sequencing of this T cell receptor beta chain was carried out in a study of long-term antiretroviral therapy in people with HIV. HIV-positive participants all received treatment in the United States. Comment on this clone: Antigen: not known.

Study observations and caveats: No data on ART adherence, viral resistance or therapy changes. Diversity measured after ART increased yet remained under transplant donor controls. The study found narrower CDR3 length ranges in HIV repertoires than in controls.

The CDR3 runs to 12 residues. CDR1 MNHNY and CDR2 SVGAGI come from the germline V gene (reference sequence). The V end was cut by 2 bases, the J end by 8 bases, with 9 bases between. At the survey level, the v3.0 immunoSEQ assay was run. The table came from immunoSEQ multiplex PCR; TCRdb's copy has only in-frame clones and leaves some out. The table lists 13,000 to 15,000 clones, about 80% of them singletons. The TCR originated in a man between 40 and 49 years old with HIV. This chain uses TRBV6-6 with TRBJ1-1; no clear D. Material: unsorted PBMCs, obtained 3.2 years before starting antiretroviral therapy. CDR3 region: CASSYLRSEAFF. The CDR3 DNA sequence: TGTGCCAGCAGTTACCTAAGGTCCGAAGCTTTCTTT.